Given below is one T cell receptor beta chain in context. Its specificity is not known. TCRdb reprocessed the 5' RACE reads and reports one entry per CDR3 protein, with no DNA. This listing includes around 380,000 distinct CDR3 sequences. Germline V gene sequence: CDR1 MNHEY, CDR2 SMNVEV (reference sequence). CDR3 size: 14 residues. This entry comes from a study of monozygotic twins with inflammatory bowel disease. Whole-study results and caveats: Patient repertoire variability may have increased through differing immunosuppressive treatments. Lower sharing of clonotypes with other individuals was seen in IBD patients than in healthy twins. This was most marked in patients showing signs of disease activity.

The J gene is TRBJ2-7, the V gene TRBV27. This TCR derives from a human donor with ulcerative colitis or Crohn's disease, or a healthy co-twin of an affected twin (not recorded which). The specimen was blood. CDR3 sequence reads: CASSLRPLGHEQYF.